The clone carrying this T cell receptor (beta chain) was seen at least ten times. The target antigen is unknown. One entry per CDR3 protein results from TCRdb running MiXCR on the 5' RACE reads. The sample yields tens of thousands of distinct CDR3 sequences, over 5% seen once. The germline gives CDR1 SGHVS, CDR2 FQNEAQ. The CDR3 loop spans 15 amino acids. Trimming took off 5 bases at V and 3 bases at J, with 13 bases between the two ends. These data belong to a study of neurological immune-mediated disorders. Study observations and caveats: Subjects shared no identical expanded-clone CDR3 amino acid sequences, suggesting private TCR-beta repertoires in all groups. Patients with HTLV-1-associated myelopathy showed the most TCR clonal expansion. Those with multiple sclerosis showed the least, falling below healthy controls.

The sorted-subset TCR libraries were prepared using 1 million CD4+ or CD8+ T cells as the starting material. The chain combines TRBV7-8 with TRBJ2-2; possibly TRBD1 for D (6 bases). This TCR was sampled from a man aged 18-30 years in good health. The material sequenced was CD8+ T cells from blood. CDR3 amino acids: CASSPYNRDTGELFF. The CDR3 bases are TGTGCCAGCAGCCCCTACAACAGGGACACCGGGGAGCTGTTTTTT.